The clone carrying this T cell receptor (beta chain) was detected only once. Its antigen is unknown. This CDR3 is also generated by other DNA sequences in the sample. The data were obtained in a study of shared clonotypes between healthy human individuals. Study-level information: The donor group consisted of a couple of women and a few men, aged 18 to 49. Findings of the study overall: Clonotypes shared by all four sorted-subset donors had higher generation probabilities than non-shared clonotypes.

Genomic DNA from each subset was divided evenly over several immunoSEQ plates. Sequencing used immunoSEQ multiplex PCR; TCRdb keeps in-frame clones, though not all of them. The data hold 2.3 million or so clones, with roughly 93% observed a single time. This CDR3 is 13 amino acids long. V dropped 2 bases and J dropped 1 base, with 5 bases sitting between them. Germline-derived CDR1 and CDR2 are MDHEN and SYDVKM. The source is a man between 18 and 29 years old in good health. Some clones in this sample may be carry-over from other donors' samples. This chain connects TRBV28 to TRBJ1-1; D uncertain. The sequencing sample was made of naive CD4+ T cells from PBMCs. This sample's subset: CD45RA+ positively selected. CDR3 in amino acids: CASSLRENTEAFF. Written as DNA, the CDR3 is TGTGCCAGCAGTTTACGGGAGAACACTGAAGCTTTCTTT. Complete variable domain (other parts from reference TRBV28 and TRBJ1-1): DVKVTQSSRYLVKRTGEKVFLECVQDMDHENMFWYRQDPGLGLRLIYFSYDVKMKEKGDIPEGYSVSREKKERFSLILESASTNQTSMYLCASSLRENTEAFFGQGTRLTVV.